A single sample is the source of the 30 T cell receptor beta chains below, sequenced in a study of Ad26.COV2.S vaccination and SARS-CoV-2 variants. Treatment defined: 15 to 20 received Ad26.COV2.S at low or high dose, single or two shots; roughly 5 received placebo; per-sample allocation not given. At day 63 after the first vaccine or placebo injection, samples were drawn. The protocol was immunoSEQ multiplex PCR, while the TCRdb copy is restricted to in-frame clones and leaves out a portion. The repertoire holds more than 300,000 clones, with roughly 89% as singletons. The sequencing used peripheral blood, collected in a trial of Ad26.COV2.S vaccine versus placebo. The origin of the receptors is a person aged 18-65 years who received the Ad26.COV2.S COVID-19 vaccine or a placebo.

This clone was seen a single time. The rearrangement links TRBV19 to TRBJ1-1, with a possible D match to TRBD1 (6 bases). Germline loops: CDR1 LNHDA, CDR2 SQIVND (reference sequence). Trimming took 6 bases from V and 4 from J, leaving 9 bases between them. The length of the CDR3 is 12 residues. CDR3 sequence reads: CASSRGFTEAFF. The CDR3, as DNA: TGTGCCAGTAGCAGGGGTTTCACTGAAGCTTTCTTT.

The rearrangement joins TRBV6-1 to TRBJ2-2; D is possibly TRBD1 or TRBD2 (6 bases each). The CDR3 runs to 16 residues. Germline CDR1 is MNHNS and CDR2 is SASEGT. Trimming took 1 base from V and 0 from J, leaving 9 bases between them. CDR3 DNA sequence: TGTGCCAGCAGTGAAGAGGGGGGACCGAACACCGGGGAGCTGTTTTTT. It yields the protein CASSEEGGPNTGELFF.

The rearrangement links TRBV2 to TRBJ2-1; TRBD1 aligns across 9 bases. J was trimmed by 2 bases and V by 4 bases; bases with no gene match: 15. CDR1 and CDR2 from the germline V gene are SNHLY and FYNNEI. This CDR3 is built from 19 residues. CDR3 nucleotide sequence: TGTGCCAGCAGTGGAGAGGGCGTGGGGGGGACAGGGACCTACAATGAGCAGTTCTTC. Its protein product is CASSGEGVGGTGTYNEQFF.

The J gene is TRBJ1-5, the V gene TRBV9; D call uncertain. This CDR3 spans 15 amino acids. V lost 2 bases, J lost 0 bases, and 9 bases lay in between. Germline-derived CDR1 and CDR2 are SGDLS and YYNGEE. The CDR3 here is CASSVSADSNQPQHF. The CDR3 DNA reads TGTGCCAGCAGCGTGTCGGCAGATAGCAATCAGCCCCAGCATTTT.

In its sample, this clone was seen a few times. The chain has TRBV9 and TRBJ2-1, with D tentatively TRBD1 (5 bases). CDR1 and CDR2 (germline): SGDLS, YYNGEE. The V and J ends lost 3 bases and 10 bases respectively, with 20 bases between them. This CDR3 has 15 amino acids. The CDR3 DNA reads as TGTGCCAGCAGCGCCACAGGTAGCCCACTTATCGAGCAGTTCTTC. Its translation is CASSATGSPLIEQFF.

The chain carries TRBV6-4 and TRBJ2-2; D gene ambiguous. The CDR3 covers 11 residues. Trimming took 4 bases from V and 7 from J, leaving 4 bases between them. Germline-derived CDR1 and CDR2 are MRHNA and SNTAGT. CDR3 bases: TGTGCCAGCAGTGCCGGCGGGGAGCTGTTTTTT. It translates to CASSAGGELFF.

A single count supports this clone. V and J are TRBV29-1 and TRBJ2-7; no firm D call. V shed 7 bases and J shed 4 bases, with 11 bases lying between them. CDR3 length equals 11 residues. Looked up from germline, CDR1 is SQVTM and CDR2 is ANQGSEA. CDR3 sequence: CSAHDTYEQYF. The DNA for the CDR3 is TGCAGCGCCCATGACACGTACGAGCAGTACTTC.

This CDR3 reads CASSSNGGLGEKLFF. The CDR3 nucleotides are TGTGCCAGCAGCTCCAATGGGGGCCTGGGTGAAAAACTGTTTTTT. This sequence joins TRBV7-2 and TRBJ1-4; TRBD1 is a possible D gene (6 bases). Trimming took off 4 bases at V and 7 bases at J, with 16 bases between the two ends. CDR1 and CDR2 from the germline V gene are SGHTA and FQGNSA. This CDR3 comprises 15 residues.

V is TRBV6-5 and J is TRBJ2-1; 8 nucleotides align to TRBD1. Germline-derived CDR1 and CDR2 are MNHEY and SVGAGI. V lost 4 bases, J lost 4 bases, and 9 bases stayed unmatched. The CDR3 runs 16 residues. The CDR3 is CASSLTGTGNYNEQFF. CDR3 bases: TGTGCCAGCAGTTTAACCGGGACAGGTAATTACAATGAGCAGTTCTTC.

This clone was observed a few times. The chain couples TRBV24-1 to TRBJ2-2; 11 bases align to TRBD2. V lost 7 bases to trimming and J lost 5 bases; unmatched junction nucleotides: 11. CDR3 length: 17 amino acids. Germline V gives CDR1 KGHDR, CDR2 SFDVKD. The CDR3 coding sequence is TGTGCCACCAGAAAGGTAGCGGGAGGGCCGGGGACCGGGGAGCTGTTTTTT. It translates to CATRKVAGGPGTGELFF.

The chain employs TRBV19 and TRBJ1-3, with no clear D. The CDR3 extends over 15 amino acids. The germline V and J ends were trimmed by 0 bases and 0 bases, with 6 bases remaining between them. Germline lookup yields CDR1 LNHDA and CDR2 SQIVND (reference sequence). CDR3 sequence (DNA): TGTGCCAGTAGTATAGATCCGTCCTCTGGAAACACCATATATTTT. Amino acids: CASSIDPSSGNTIYF.

The chain recombines TRBV9 with TRBJ2-3; 9 nucleotides line up with TRBD2. CDR3 length: 15 residues. With V trimmed by 4 bases and J by 0 bases, 3 bases remained unmatched. The germline V gene has CDR1 SGDLS and CDR2 YYNGEE. The CDR3 nucleotides read TGTGCCAGCAGCTTGACTAGCGGTAGCACAGATACGCAGTATTTT. Protein: CASSLTSGSTDTQYF.

The chain links TRBV4-2 to TRBJ1-1, with no clear D. CDR3 size: 15 residues. Per germline, CDR1 LGHNA and CDR2 YNFKEQ. V gave up 7 bases and J gave up 0 bases, with 15 bases separating them. The CDR3 region is CASTLSRGMNTEAFF. CDR3 bases: TGTGCCAGCACCCTTAGTCGGGGAATGAACACTGAAGCTTTCTTT.

The chain links TRBV4-2 to TRBJ2-1; 8 bases are a match to TRBD2. The CDR3 extends over 16 amino acids. From germline, CDR1 is LGHNA and CDR2 YNFKEQ. V shed 0 bases, J shed 0 bases, and the junction held 1 base outside the gene matches. For the CDR3, the DNA is TGTGCCAGCAGCCAAGACGGGACTAGCTCCTACAATGAGCAGTTCTTC. Its translation: CASSQDGTSSYNEQFF.

The chain links TRBV7-2 to TRBJ2-5, with 9 bases matching TRBD2. The CDR3 spans 16 residues. Germline V gene data show CDR1 as SGHTA and CDR2 as FQGNSA. J was trimmed by 5 bases and V by 4 bases; bases with no gene match: 11. The DNA of the CDR3 is TGTGCCAGCAGCTCCCGGATAGCGGGGGTGGGGGAGACCCAGTACTTC. Its translation: CASSSRIAGVGETQYF.

This chain uses TRBV6-1 with TRBJ2-7, with D hard to call. The CDR3 is 13 amino acids. The germline V gene encodes CDR1 MNHNS and CDR2 SASEGT. Between the trimmed V and J ends, which lost 1 base and 7 bases, there was a span of 11 bases. The CDR3 sequence: CASSEERWWEQYF. As DNA, the CDR3 is TGTGCCAGCAGTGAAGAACGGTGGTGGGAGCAGTACTTC.

In its sample, this clone was seen a few times. The chain couples TRBV6-1 to TRBJ1-5; D might be TRBD1 (5 bases). CDR1 and CDR2 from the germline V gene are MNHNS and SASEGT. The CDR3 is 16 amino acids. V lost 3 bases to trimming and J lost 0 bases, with 12 bases between them. The DNA of the CDR3 is TGTGCCAGCAGTGAGAAGCCAGGGTTTAGCAATCAGCCCCAGCATTTT. This translates into CASSEKPGFSNQPQHF.

This chain links TRBV10-1 with TRBJ2-1; TRBD1 might be the D (5 bases). The germline CDR1 and CDR2 sequences are WNHNN and SYGVQD (reference sequence). Trimming removed 3 bases from V and 5 bases from J, with 11 bases in between. The CDR3 is 14 residues long. CDR3 loop: CASSDSQVDNEQFF. CDR3 bases: TGCGCCAGCAGTGATTCACAGGTAGACAATGAGCAGTTCTTC.

The chain is built from TRBV29-1 and TRBJ2-7, with D possibly matching TRBD2 (6 bases). The germline V gene encodes CDR1 SQVTM and CDR2 ANQGSEA. This CDR3 spans 16 amino acids. V dropped 0 bases and J dropped 1 base, with 16 bases sitting between them. The CDR3 region is CSVEERRAGWSYEQYF. In DNA form, the CDR3 reads TGCAGCGTTGAAGAAAGAAGGGCGGGATGGTCCTACGAGCAGTACTTC.

This chain uses TRBV18 with TRBJ2-3; D remains unclear. Between the trimmed V and J ends, which lost 2 bases and 1 base, there was a span of 4 bases. The germline CDR1 and CDR2 sequences are KGHSH and LQKENI. The CDR3 covers 13 residues. The CDR3 is CASSPSGTDTQYF. The CDR3 bases are TGTGCCAGCTCACCATCAGGCACAGATACGCAGTATTTT.

This CDR3 reads CASSNRGGSYEQYF. Here the CDR3 DNA reads TGTGCCAGCAGCAACCGCGGGGGATCCTACGAGCAGTACTTC. The chain combines TRBV5-6 with TRBJ2-7, with 7 bases fitting TRBD2. The germline V gene encodes CDR1 SGHDT and CDR2 YYEEEE. V shed 4 bases, J shed 1 base, and the junction held 5 bases outside the gene matches. There are 14 residues in the CDR3.

The V and J genes are TRBV7-9 and TRBJ1-4; D not resolved. V lost 1 base, J lost 0 bases, and 6 bases lay in between. Germline CDR1 and CDR2: SEHNR and FQNEAQ (reference sequence). The CDR3 totals 15 residues. DNA of the CDR3: TGTGCCAGCAGCTTAGGGAGTTCAACTAATGAAAAACTGTTTTTT. Residues: CASSLGSSTNEKLFF.

This chain connects TRBV6-1 to TRBJ1-6; 8 bases are a match to TRBD1. This CDR3 is 17 amino acids long. V dropped 1 base and J dropped 2; count of bases not matched to a gene: 4. The germline gives CDR1 MNHNS, CDR2 SASEGT. CDR3 residues: CASSEGQGSTYNSPLHF. CDR3 nucleotide sequence: TGTGCCAGCAGTGAAGGACAGGGGAGCACCTATAATTCACCCCTCCACTTT.

Concerning this clone itself: Other DNA sequences from this sample encode an identical CDR3 as well. The genes are TRBV10-1 and TRBJ2-2; D unresolved. CDR1 and CDR2 from the germline V gene are WNHNN and SYGVQD (reference sequence). This CDR3 region has 11 residues. The V end lost 3 bases, the J end lost 5 bases, and 1 base lay between the germline ends. The CDR3 loop reads CASSDTGELFF. CDR3 coding DNA: TGCGCCAGCAGTGATACCGGGGAGCTGTTTTTT.

The V call is TRBV7-2, the J call TRBJ2-2; tentatively, D is TRBD1 (6 bases). CDR1 is SGHTA and CDR2 is FQGNSA in the germline V gene. CDR3 length: 15 amino acids. Trimming cost V 7 bases and J 4 bases, with 16 bases left between them. The CDR3 nucleotides read TGTGCCAGCACGGGGCCAGGGGTTGCCACCGGGGAGCTGTTTTTT. Protein sequence: CASTGPGVATGELFF.

The chain has TRBV19 and TRBJ2-2, with D tentatively TRBD1 (6 bases). The V gene's germline CDR1 is LNHDA and CDR2 SQIVND (reference sequence). This CDR3 is 16 amino acids long. Between the trimmed V and J ends, which lost 2 bases and 4 bases, there was a span of 14 bases. In nucleotides, the CDR3 is TGTGCCAGTAGTATATCGGCAGGGGCCCCCACCGGGGAGCTGTTTTTT. Amino acids: CASSISAGAPTGELFF.

The rearrangement uses TRBV7-6 and TRBJ2-1, with D possibly being TRBD2 (6 bases). The V end was cut by 4 bases, the J end by 6 bases, with 19 bases between. The germline V gene encodes CDR1 SGHVS and CDR2 FNYEAQ. This CDR3 is 16 amino acids long. The CDR3 DNA reads as TGTGCCAGCAGCTCCCGTAGCGGACCAGAAGGCAATGAGCAGTTCTTC. Translated, it gives CASSSRSGPEGNEQFF.

This clone turned up a few times. As DNA, the CDR3 is TGTGCCAGCAGCCCCCGGGACAGGGTGTTTGCTTTCTTT. The encoded protein is CASSPRDRVFAFF. The chain joins TRBV7-8 to TRBJ1-1; 9 bases fit TRBD1. Looked up from germline, CDR1 is SGHVS and CDR2 is FQNEAQ. The V and J ends lost 5 bases and 11 bases, in that order; junction bases with no gene match: 9. The CDR3 sequence is 13 residues long.

The rearrangement uses TRBV28 and TRBJ1-4, with 9 nucleotides matching TRBD1. The V segment lost 3 bases and the J segment 7 bases; nucleotides outside the gene matches: 6. CDR1 is MDHEN and CDR2 is SYDVKM in the germline V gene. The CDR3 runs to 15 residues. In nucleotides, the CDR3 is TGTGCCAGCAGTTTCCCGACAGGGGGAAGTGAAAAACTGTTTTTT. Amino acid sequence: CASSFPTGGSEKLFF.

The V call is TRBV27, the J call TRBJ1-2; D is unresolved. The V gene lost 5 bases and the J gene lost 8 bases, with 18 bases spanning the gap. In germline, CDR1 is MNHEY, CDR2 SMNVEV (reference sequence). The CDR3 has 14 residues. CDR3 sequence reads: CASSPGSLPGGYTF. As DNA, the CDR3 is TGTGCCAGCAGTCCCGGGTCGCTTCCGGGGGGCTACACCTTC.